A few counts support the clone carrying this T cell receptor (beta chain). The antigen remains unidentified. One junction end disagrees with the germline gene, perhaps due to a read error. Production of TCR beta cDNA used 500 ng total RNA together with a constant-region primer. Three rounds of nested multiplex PCR with slightly modified ARM-PCR produced TCR beta libraries. With TRBV1-TRBV30 forward primers and a C-beta reverse primer, the first two PCR rounds were run for approximately 10 cycles each. One entry per CDR3 protein results from TCRdb running MiXCR on the multiplex PCR reads. This table holds under 45,000 distinct CDR3 sequences, roughly 74% found once. Germline V gene data show CDR1 as SGHDN and CDR2 as FVKESK. CDR3 size: 16 residues. The sample comes from a study of tumor-infiltrating lymphocytes in primary liver carcinoma. Study-wide findings and caveats: The proportion of top clones found throughout all five tumor regions was only about 7.5-24%.

The source material, 20-30 mg of unsorted bulk tissue, was used to co-extract RNA and DNA. All patients had surgically resected primary liver carcinoma. Chronic HBV infection, which was untreated, was present in the patients. The TCR originated in a man in his forties with primary liver carcinoma and hepatitis B virus infection. V usage is TRBV14 and J usage is TRBJ2-1, with TRBD2 identical over 8 bases. Sequenced: liver tumor tissue from sampling region 4. The subset was: tumor region T4, right-lateral pole. CDR3 nucleotides: TGTGCCAGTAGTGCCGTAGCGGGATGGGTAGACAATGAGCAATTCTTC. This gives the protein CASSAVAGWVDNEQFF. Combining the CDR3 with reference TRBV14 and TRBJ2-1 gives the whole variable domain EAGVTQFPSHSVIEKGQTVTLRCDPISGHDNLYWYRRVMGKEIKFLLHFVKESKQDESGMPNNRFLAERTGGTYSTLKVQPAELEDSGVYFCASSAVAGWVDNEQFFGPGTRLTVL.